This is a list of T cell receptor beta chains from one sample in a study of blood T cell repertoires in COVID-19. Only in-frame clones appear in the TCRdb table, and some are missing; sequencing was by immunoSEQ multiplex PCR. The sample consists of around 140,000 clones, around 89% of them appearing once. Input material: peripheral blood. The receptors were gathered from a man aged 50-59 years with active or convalescent COVID-19. CDR3s include the opening cysteine and the closing phenylalanine or tryptophan. A D gene is named only where the DNA matches it firmly. Clone size, where shown, is once, few, many, or a class for clones that have expanded.

D: -
size: -
V: TRBV5-4
J: TRBJ1-6
DNA: TGTGCCAGCAGCTTCGACAGGACCTATAATTCACCCCTCCACTTT
CDR3: CASSFDRTYNSPLHF

D: TRBD1
size: once
V: TRBV29-1
J: TRBJ2-7
DNA: TGCAGCGTTGTTGGACAGGGGGCGTCTGTCTACGAGCAGTACTTC
CDR3: CSVVGQGASVYEQYF

D: TRBD2
size: -
V: TRBV19
J: TRBJ2-3
DNA: TGTGCCAGTACCCGGACTAGCGGGGGGAGCACAGATACGCAGTATTTT
CDR3: CASTRTSGGSTDTQYF

D: -
size: -
V: TRBV14
J: TRBJ1-3
DNA: TGTGCCAGCTCCACGTCAGGGTCTGGAAACACCATATATTTT
CDR3: CASSTSGSGNTIYF

D: TRBD1
size: -
V: TRBV6-5
J: TRBJ1-2
DNA: TGTGCCAGCAGTTACTCGAGGGACAGTCGGGGCTACACCTTC
CDR3: CASSYSRDSRGYTF

D: TRBD2
size: once
V: TRBV19
J: TRBJ2-2
DNA: TGTGCCAGTAGAAGGGGAGGGGCCGGTGGGGAGCTGTTTTTT
CDR3: CASRRGGAGGELFF

D: -
size: -
V: TRBV5-1
J: TRBJ2-3
DNA: TGCGCCAGCAGCCCGACAGACGATACGCAGTATTTT
CDR3: CASSPTDDTQYF

D: TRBD1
size: -
V: TRBV5-1
J: TRBJ2-7
DNA: TGCGCCAGCAGCTTCGGACAGGTCCCCGAGATCTACGAGCAGTACTTC
CDR3: CASSFGQVPEIYEQYF

D: TRBD2
size: few
V: TRBV11-3
J: TRBJ2-3
DNA: TGTGCCAGCAGCCTTAGGACTAGCGGGGCGTCAGATACGCAGTATTTT
CDR3: CASSLRTSGASDTQYF

D: -
size: -
V: TRBV30
J: TRBJ1-6
DNA: TGTGCCTGGAGACTGCCGGTTGGCTATAATTCACCCCTCCACTTT
CDR3: CAWRLPVGYNSPLHF

D: TRBD1
size: -
V: TRBV18
J: TRBJ1-5
DNA: TGTGCCAGCTCACCATTACTTCGACAGGGAAATCAGCCCCAGCATTTT
CDR3: CASSPLLRQGNQPQHF

D: TRBD2
size: -
V: TRBV27
J: TRBJ2-1
DNA: TGTGCCAGCGGGGAGACTAGCGGGACTTACAATGAGCAGTTCTTC
CDR3: CASGETSGTYNEQFF

D: TRBD2
size: -
V: TRBV7-2
J: TRBJ2-1
DNA: TGTGCCAGCAGCTACAAGTGGGGGGGAGACAATGAGCAGTTCTTC
CDR3: CASSYKWGGDNEQFF

D: -
size: -
V: TRBV29-1
J: TRBJ1-1
DNA: TGCAGCGTTGAAGGTTCGGTAGCGTCTGGTTTCTTT
CDR3: CSVEGSVASGFF

D: TRBD2
size: -
V: TRBV7-2
J: TRBJ2-7
DNA: TGTGCCAGCAGCTTAGTGGGGGGGTTCTCCTACGAGCAGTACTTC
CDR3: CASSLVGGFSYEQYF

D: -
size: few
V: TRBV9
J: TRBJ1-6
DNA: TGTGCCAGCAGCGTTCCCGGGCGGGGGAATTCACCCCTCCACTTT
CDR3: CASSVPGRGNSPLHF

D: -
size: -
V: TRBV29-1
J: TRBJ2-2
DNA: TGCAGCGGCGGGGAACCCACCGGGGAGCTGTTTTTT
CDR3: CSGGEPTGELFF

D: TRBD1
size: -
V: TRBV2
J: TRBJ2-2
DNA: TGTGCCTCCTCAACCGGGACAGGGTTTAAAACGGGGGAGCTGTTTTTT
CDR3: CASSTGTGFKTGELFF

D: TRBD2
size: -
V: TRBV5-4
J: TRBJ2-3
DNA: TGTGCCAGCAGCTGGCCGGGACTAGAAGTTACCGATACGCAGTATTTT
CDR3: CASSWPGLEVTDTQYF

D: TRBD1
size: -
V: TRBV5-1
J: TRBJ2-1
DNA: TGCGCCAGCAGCTGGGACAGGCCAGAAATCAATGAGCAGTTCTTC
CDR3: CASSWDRPEINEQFF

D: TRBD2
size: few
V: TRBV7-2
J: TRBJ2-7
DNA: TGTGCCAGCAGCCTAAGCGGGAGTAGTGAGTACGAGCAGTACTTC
CDR3: CASSLSGSSEYEQYF

D: TRBD1
size: -
V: TRBV6-5
J: TRBJ1-4
DNA: TGTGCCAGCACCAAGACAGGGGGTGGTGAAAAACTGTTTTTT
CDR3: CASTKTGGGEKLFF

D: TRBD2
size: -
V: TRBV5-1
J: TRBJ2-3
DNA: TGCGCCAGCAGCCCGGGGACTAGCGTACGAGATACGCAGTATTTT
CDR3: CASSPGTSVRDTQYF

D: -
size: -
V: TRBV3-1/TRBV3-2
J: TRBJ1-1
DNA: TGTGCCAGCAGCAAATACCGGGACACTGAAGCTTTCTTT
CDR3: CASSKYRDTEAFF

D: -
size: -
V: TRBV5-1
J: TRBJ1-1
DNA: TGCGCCAGCACCCTCAGGGGTGCGAACACTGAAGCTTTCTTT
CDR3: CASTLRGANTEAFF

D: TRBD1
size: -
V: TRBV29-1
J: TRBJ1-3
DNA: TGCAGCGCGACTATCCTCGACAGGGGGCGAGGAAACACCATATATTTT
CDR3: CSATILDRGRGNTIYF

D: -
size: once
V: TRBV21-1
J: TRBJ2-7
DNA: TGTGCCAGTGGGTACGACAGGGGCCCCGTTACGCCCTACGAGCAGTACTTC
CDR3: CASGYDRGPVTPYEQYF

D: TRBD1
size: -
V: TRBV19
J: TRBJ1-6
DNA: TGTGCCAGTAGCGGGACAGGGACAACCTATAATTCACCCCTCCACTTT
CDR3: CASSGTGTTYNSPLHF

D: TRBD2
size: -
V: TRBV19
J: TRBJ2-7
DNA: TGTGCCAGTAGCAACCTCCGGACTAGCGGGAGATACGAGCAGTACTTC
CDR3: CASSNLRTSGRYEQYF

D: -
size: -
V: TRBV5-6
J: TRBJ1-2
DNA: TGTGCCAGCAGCCCGACTGCGCGACTGGAGCTTAGCTACACCTTC
CDR3: CASSPTARLELSYTF

D: TRBD1
size: -
V: TRBV7-8
J: TRBJ1-2
DNA: TGTGCCAGCAGCTTAGCGGGACAGGGCCACTATGGCTACACCTTC
CDR3: CASSLAGQGHYGYTF

D: -
size: -
V: TRBV20-1
J: TRBJ1-2
DNA: TGCAGTGCTAGTTTTCAGGGGCTCGGCTACACCTTC
CDR3: CSASFQGLGYTF

D: TRBD1
size: -
V: TRBV19
J: TRBJ2-3
DNA: TGTGCCAGTAGTATTGGGACAGGGCAGGATACGCAGTATTTT
CDR3: CASSIGTGQDTQYF

D: TRBD2
size: -
V: TRBV11-2
J: TRBJ2-7
DNA: TGTGCCAGCAGCTTAAGTAGCGGGAGAACCGAGCAGTACTTC
CDR3: CASSLSSGRTEQYF

D: -
size: -
V: TRBV2
J: TRBJ1-5
DNA: TGTGCCAGCAGTGAAGCGCTTCGCGGGAATCAGCCCCAGCATTTT
CDR3: CASSEALRGNQPQHF

D: -
size: -
V: TRBV19
J: TRBJ1-2
DNA: TGTGCCAGTAGTTTTTCACGGGACTATGGCTACACCTTC
CDR3: CASSFSRDYGYTF

D: -
size: -
V: TRBV7-2
J: TRBJ1-4
DNA: TGTGCCAGCAGCCTGTGGGAGGGAAAACTGTTTTTT
CDR3: CASSLWEGKLFF

D: TRBD1
size: -
V: TRBV19
J: TRBJ1-1
DNA: TGTGCCAGTAGTCCCTCACAGGGGTGGGAAACTGAAGCTTTCTTT
CDR3: CASSPSQGWETEAFF

D: TRBD2
size: -
V: TRBV5-1
J: TRBJ2-7
DNA: TGCGCCAGCAGCTTGGAACCGGGAGGGTTTTACGAGCAGTACTTC
CDR3: CASSLEPGGFYEQYF

D: TRBD1
size: -
V: TRBV4-1
J: TRBJ2-1
DNA: TGCGCCAGCAGCCAAGCCCCCGACAGGGGCGCCCAAGACAATGAGCAGTTCTTC
CDR3: CASSQAPDRGAQDNEQFF

D: -
size: -
V: TRBV9
J: TRBJ1-3
DNA: TGTGCCAGCAGCGGATCGATTACAGGTTTCGGAAACACCATATATTTT
CDR3: CASSGSITGFGNTIYF

D: TRBD1
size: -
V: TRBV11-3
J: TRBJ2-5
DNA: TGTGCCAGCAGCCCCGGGACAGGGCTGGAGACCCAGTACTTC
CDR3: CASSPGTGLETQYF

D: -
size: once
V: TRBV19
J: TRBJ1-5
DNA: TGTGCCAGTACCCCTTCGGCAGGGTGGGCCAATCAGCCCCAGCATTTT
CDR3: CASTPSAGWANQPQHF

D: -
size: -
V: TRBV6-5
J: TRBJ1-4
DNA: TGTGCCAGCAGTTACTCGGGACAACAGAACGAAAAACTGTTTTTT
CDR3: CASSYSGQQNEKLFF

D: -
size: -
V: TRBV7-2
J: TRBJ2-3
DNA: TGTGCCAGCAGCTCAGAAGCGCAACCTAGCACAGATACGCAGTATTTT
CDR3: CASSSEAQPSTDTQYF

D: -
size: -
V: TRBV9
J: TRBJ1-5
DNA: TGTGCCAGCAGCGTTCCGGGACTAATCAATCAGCCCCAGCATTTT
CDR3: CASSVPGLINQPQHF

D: -
size: -
V: TRBV11-2
J: TRBJ2-3
DNA: TGTGCCAGCAGCCCTATGTTAAGCACAGATACGCAGTATTTT
CDR3: CASSPMLSTDTQYF

D: -
size: -
V: TRBV15
J: TRBJ2-1
DNA: TGTGCCACCAGTAACACTAGGAACTCCTACAATGAGCAGTTCTTC
CDR3: CATSNTRNSYNEQFF

D: TRBD1
size: -
V: TRBV25-1
J: TRBJ2-4
DNA: TGTGCCAGCATGAGACAGGGTATTGACATTCAGTACTTC
CDR3: CASMRQGIDIQYF

D: TRBD1
size: -
V: TRBV19
J: TRBJ1-2
DNA: TGTGCCAGTAGTATACGTAAGGACAGGGAAAACTATGGCTACACCTTC
CDR3: CASSIRKDRENYGYTF

D: TRBD2
size: -
V: TRBV10-3
J: TRBJ2-7
DNA: TGTGCCATCAGACTAGCGGGTCCTTCCTACGAGCAGTACTTC
CDR3: CAIRLAGPSYEQYF

D: TRBD1
size: -
V: TRBV29-1
J: TRBJ2-6
DNA: TGCAGCGTTAGACAGGGTGGGGCCAACGTCCTGACTTTC
CDR3: CSVRQGGANVLTF